A selection of T cell receptor beta chains follows, all from one sample in a study of blood T cell repertoires in COVID-19. Clones were sequenced by immunoSEQ multiplex PCR, and TCRdb holds only the in-frame ones, with some missing. The sample carries 150,000 to 190,000 clones, roughly 84% recorded once. Sequenced sample: peripheral blood. The receptors originated from a woman aged 55 to 70 with COVID-19, enrolled during active disease. Both conserved end residues are part of each CDR3. D genes are given only for firm matches. Expanded clones get a size class; other rows say once, few or many, or leave the size out.

clone_size j_call d_call v_call cdr3_nt cdr3_aa
few TRBJ2-3 - TRBV24-1 TGTGCCACCAGTGATCCAAAGACAGGCCTTAGCACAGATACGCAGTATTTT CATSDPKTGLSTDTQYF
- TRBJ2-2 TRBD2 TRBV6-1 TGTGCCAGCAGTGAAGTGGGGGGGGACGGGGAGCTGTTTTTT CASSEVGGDGELFF
- TRBJ1-2 TRBD1 TRBV5-1 TGCGCCAGCAGCGACCGGGACAGAAACTATGGCTACACCTTC CASSDRDRNYGYTF
- TRBJ1-2 TRBD1 TRBV5-8 TGTGCCAGCAGCTTGGGACAGGGGGCCCACTATGGCTACACCTTC CASSLGQGAHYGYTF
- TRBJ2-1 TRBD1 TRBV11-3 TGTGCCAGCAGCTTAACAGGGGGAGGCAATGAGCAGTTCTTC CASSLTGGGNEQFF
- TRBJ2-1 TRBD2 TRBV6-5 TGTGCCAGCATCATCCTAGCGGGAGGGCGCAATGAGCAGTTCTTC CASIILAGGRNEQFF
- TRBJ2-5 - TRBV6-5 TGTGCCAGCAGTTACTCATCCCGGGTGAGCCAAGAGACCCAGTACTTC CASSYSSRVSQETQYF
- TRBJ1-5 TRBD1 TRBV19 TGTGCCAGTAGTATCAGGGGGAGCTGGGGCAATCAGCCCCAGCATTTT CASSIRGSWGNQPQHF
- TRBJ1-2 TRBD1 TRBV6-5 TGTGCCAGCTCCTCGGGACAGTCGTTCGGCTACACCTTC CASSSGQSFGYTF
- TRBJ1-4 TRBD1 TRBV19 TGTGCCAGTAGTATTCCGACAGGGGGTAACGAAAAACTGTTTTTT CASSIPTGGNEKLFF
- TRBJ1-2 - TRBV6-1 TGTGCCAGCAGTGAGGGGGTGGGGGCGTATGGCTACACCTTC CASSEGVGAYGYTF